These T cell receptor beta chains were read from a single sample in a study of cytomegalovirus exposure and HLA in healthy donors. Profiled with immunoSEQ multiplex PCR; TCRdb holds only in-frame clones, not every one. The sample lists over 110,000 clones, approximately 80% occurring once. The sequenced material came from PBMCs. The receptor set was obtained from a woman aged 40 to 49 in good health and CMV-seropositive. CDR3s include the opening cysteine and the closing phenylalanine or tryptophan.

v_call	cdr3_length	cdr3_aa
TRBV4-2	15	CASSQGTSGVGEQYF
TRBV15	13	CATSTQGIYGYTF
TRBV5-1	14	CASSQQNMNTEAFF
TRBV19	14	CASSGSGEIYGYTF
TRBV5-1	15	CASSVLAGLTDTQYF
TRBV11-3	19	CASSGIMVAGGRTSYEQYF
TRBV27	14	CASSSQYSNQPQHF
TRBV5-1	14	CASLAGGGTDTQYF
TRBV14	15	CASSQVASGKNEQYF
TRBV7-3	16	CASSLGEASGPYEQYF
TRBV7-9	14	CASSFWEGPGELFF
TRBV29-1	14	CSVEGWEELGEQFF
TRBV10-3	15	CAISERGRGAYEQYF
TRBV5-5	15	CASSPGDLAKNIQYF
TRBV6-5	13	CASSSSIIGEQYF
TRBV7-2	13	CASSSLDADTQYF
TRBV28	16	CASRSGGGQGKYGYTF
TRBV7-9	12	CSSSYSGEGPGF
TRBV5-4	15	CASSIRVATNEKLFF
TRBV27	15	CASSFGGTGQRKLFF
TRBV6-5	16	CASSSRLAGARYEQYF
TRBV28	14	CASSQGDPKNIQYF
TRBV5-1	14	CASSWDRAGNEQFF
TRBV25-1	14	CASSGQGNRYGYTF
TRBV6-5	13	CASVIRGYNEQFF
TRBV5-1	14	CASSRAGLTDTQYF
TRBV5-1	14	CASSLAPGGAEAFF
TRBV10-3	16	CAISDPGTGSYNEQFF
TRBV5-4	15	CASSLAGGRGYEQYF
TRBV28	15	CASSLAGEGTGELFF
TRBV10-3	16	CAITRDRVVGAGELFF
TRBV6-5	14	CASSPTSSNQPQHF
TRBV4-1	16	CASSQVRDRVTDTQYF
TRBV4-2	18	CASSQGRRSGSLTDTQYF
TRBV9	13	CASSVAQGETQYF
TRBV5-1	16	CASSPTSTGMNTEAFF
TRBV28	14	CASSGRGRGTEAFF
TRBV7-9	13	CASSLWGEAEAFF
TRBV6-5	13	CASSYGRAYEQYF
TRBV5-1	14	CASGSDSNTGELFF
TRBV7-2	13	CASSRSSYNEQFF
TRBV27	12	CASSFRGETQYF
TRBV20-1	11	CSVKRGYEQYF
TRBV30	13	CAWTGTSRDTQYF
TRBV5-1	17	CASSLAPRSQGSYEQYF
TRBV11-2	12	CASSLGLLQAFF